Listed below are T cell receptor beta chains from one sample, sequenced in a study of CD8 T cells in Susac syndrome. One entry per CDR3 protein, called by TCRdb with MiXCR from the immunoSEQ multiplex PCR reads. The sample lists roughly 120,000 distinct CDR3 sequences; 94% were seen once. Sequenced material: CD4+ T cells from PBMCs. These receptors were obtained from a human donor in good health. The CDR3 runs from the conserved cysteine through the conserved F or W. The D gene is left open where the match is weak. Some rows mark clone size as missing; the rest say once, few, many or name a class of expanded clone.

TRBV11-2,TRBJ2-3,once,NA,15,TGTGCCAGCAGCCGTGCTGGGACTAGCACAGATACGCAGTATTTT,CASSRAGTSTDTQYF
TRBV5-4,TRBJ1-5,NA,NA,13,TGTGCCAGCAGCTTGGAAGGGCATCAGCCCCAGCATTTT,CASSLEGHQPQHF
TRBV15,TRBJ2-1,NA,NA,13,TGTGCCACAATGGCGGGTTTTTACAATGAGCAGTTCTTC,CATMAGFYNEQFF
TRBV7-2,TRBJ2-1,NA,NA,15,TGTGCCAGCAGCTTAGACGGGGGAACTTACAATGAGCAGTTCTTC,CASSLDGGTYNEQFF
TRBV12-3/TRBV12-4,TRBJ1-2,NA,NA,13,TGTGCCAGCAGCCAAGACGGTCCCTATGGCTACACCTTC,CASSQDGPYGYTF
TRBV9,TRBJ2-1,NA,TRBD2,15,TGTGCCAGCAGCCTGTGGACTAGCAGTGAGAATGAGCAGTTCTTC,CASSLWTSSENEQFF
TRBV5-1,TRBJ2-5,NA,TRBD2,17,TGCGCCAGCAGCTCCCGACTAGCGGCCTACTCCCAAGAGACCCAGTACTTC,CASSSRLAAYSQETQYF
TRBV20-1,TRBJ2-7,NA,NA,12,TGCAGTGCTCCGTCCACGTCGCGGGAGCAGTACTTC,CSAPSTSREQYF
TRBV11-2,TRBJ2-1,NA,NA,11,TGTGCCAGCAGCGACGGAGGCACCTCCTCCTTC,CASSDGGTSSF
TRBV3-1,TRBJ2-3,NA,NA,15,TGTGCCAGCAGCCAACACCGGGACTTTGGGGATACGCAGTATTTT,CASSQHRDFGDTQYF
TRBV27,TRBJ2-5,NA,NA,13,TGTGCCAGCAGTAGAGCCAGGGCGGAGACCCAGTACTTC,CASSRARAETQYF
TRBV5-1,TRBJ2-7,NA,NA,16,TGCGCCAGCAGCTTGGCGGAACAGGGTAGTTTCGACGAGCAGTACTTC,CASSLAEQGSFDEQYF
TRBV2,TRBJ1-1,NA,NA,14,TGTGCCAGCAGTGAGCCCGTCAGTAACACTGAAGCTTTCTTT,CASSEPVSNTEAFF
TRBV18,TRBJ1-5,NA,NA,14,TGTGCCAGCTCACCTCAAGGGCCGAATCAGCCCCAGCATTTT,CASSPQGPNQPQHF
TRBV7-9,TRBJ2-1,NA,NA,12,TGTGCCAGCTCCGTCACCGGAGGTGAGCAGTTCTTC,CASSVTGGEQFF
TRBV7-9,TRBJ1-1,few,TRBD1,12,TGTGCCAGCAGCCCTAGGACAGGGGAAGCTTTCTTT,CASSPRTGEAFF
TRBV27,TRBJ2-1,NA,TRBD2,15,TGTGCCAGCAGTCACGGGACTAGCGGTCTCATTGAGCAGTTCTTC,CASSHGTSGLIEQFF
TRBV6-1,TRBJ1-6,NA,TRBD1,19,TGTGCCAGCATGGTCCTGACCGGGACAGGGGGAAACTATAATTCACCCCTCCACTTT,CASMVLTGTGGNYNSPLHF
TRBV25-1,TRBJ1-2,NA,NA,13,TGTGCCAGCAGTGGACTAGGGAACGGCGGCTACACCTTC,CASSGLGNGGYTF